This TCR beta chain was found in a study of blood T cell repertoires in COVID-19. Germline V gene data show CDR1 as LNHNV and CDR2 as YYDKDF (reference sequence). This CDR3 is 13 amino acids long. V was shortened by 7 bases and J by 5 bases, with 15 bases between the two germline ends. Sequencing used immunoSEQ multiplex PCR; TCRdb keeps in-frame clones, though not all of them. The repertoire consists of 200,000 to 300,000 clones, with 85% to 90% occurring once and the leading ten covering about 4%. This chain links TRBV15 with TRBJ2-7, with a weak D call TRBD2 (6 bases). The sequencing sample was made of PBMCs or T cells enriched from blood (not recorded which). This receptor was taken from a woman under 40 with acute COVID-19. In nucleotides, the CDR3 is TGTGCCACCATTAAGGAGGGAACCCACGAGCAGTACTTC. Its protein is CATIKEGTHEQYF.